This TCR beta chain is drawn from a study of T-cell reconstitution after alpha-beta-depleted transplantation in children. Whole-study results and caveats: Reportedly, only several hundred clones from non-depleted graft cells drove alpha-beta T-cell counts at about two months. One year after transplant, T-cell counts and diversity came mostly from newly produced T cells.

It was with unique molecular identifiers that the TCRbeta library was prepared. TCRdb processed the PCR reads anew with MiXCR; each CDR3 protein has one entry. The sample has about 980,000 distinct CDR3 sequences; roughly 29% are singletons. To note about this clonotype: Its antigen is as yet unknown.

Germline CDR1 is SNHLY and CDR2 is FYNNEI. V lost 4 bases and J lost 6, with 8 bases in between. The length of the CDR3 is 12 residues. V and J are TRBV2 and TRBJ2-3; D is undetermined. The receptor comes from a boy in the first two years of life who had a stem cell transplant for SCID, so the T cells may come from the graft donor. The sample in question was PBMCs, mostly from graft donor cells, obtained 360 days after TCRalphabeta/CD19-depleted stem cell transplant. In DNA form, the CDR3 reads TGTGCCAGCAGTGTCCCACTTGATACGCAGTATTTT. Protein: CASSVPLDTQYF.